The T cell receptor (beta chain) described here comes from a study of T cell responses to AZD1222 COVID-19 vaccine. Comment on this clone: As yet, its antigen is unknown.

Using immunoSEQ multiplex PCR, the repertoire was profiled, and TCRdb retains in-frame clones only, with some absent. The sample records about 170,000 clones, approximately 93% being singletons. Study-level points and caveats: Repertoire sampling was restricted to post-peak T cell response timepoints. In the spike-specific TCR repertoire, nearly half reportedly target unmutated variant regions. In a largely white British group with more females than males, clonal diversity was possibly underestimated.

V was clipped by 0 bases and J by 7 bases, with 13 bases between them. Germline assignment: CDR1 LGHDT and CDR2 YNNKEL (reference sequence). The CDR3 spans 14 residues. The chain links TRBV3-1 (or the pseudogene TRBV3-2) to TRBJ2-7; D remains unclear. This TCR was sampled from an adult in good health. Here the sequenced sample was peripheral blood, taken on day 0 of AZD1222 vaccination. This CDR3 is CASSQDVKGWEQYF. The CDR3 DNA is TGTGCCAGCAGCCAAGATGTGAAAGGGTGGGAGCAGTACTTC.